A selection of T cell receptor beta chains follows, all from one sample in a study of OX40 agonist ivuxolimab in advanced cancers. Assay used: immunoSEQ multiplex PCR; TCRdb lists only in-frame clones, some missing. The table shows around 100,000 clones, with roughly 89% occurring only once. The sample consisted of CD4+ or CD8+ T cells sorted from blood, taken in a trial of the OX40 agonist ivuxolimab. The receptors originated from an adult with an advanced solid tumor such as melanoma, head and neck, liver or kidney cancer. The CDR3 runs from the conserved cysteine through the conserved F or W.

>TRBV5-1|14
CASSLGQDADTQYF
>TRBV19|13
CASRPDGGQPQHF
>TRBV11-2|13
CASSFGTATEAFF
>TRBV6-5|13
CASSLKGGSPLHF
>TRBV5-6|19
CASSSLGTSGGPRTDTQYF
>TRBV27|17
CASRQGQGVGSFYGYTF
>TRBV20-1|11
CSAHRGEKLFF
>TRBV2|15
CASSSGRPHNQPQHF
>TRBV9|14
CASSVQQDNSPLHF
>TRBV4-3|18
CASSQGASWTTSYNEQFF
>TRBV18|14
CASSQQANTGELFF
>TRBV21-1|19
CASSKAGGDSKTTNEKLFF
>TRBV27|14
CASSPGQGAQPQHF
>TRBV7-8|11
CASSLGTEAFF
>TRBV5-1|15
CASSFGRDRSYEQYF
>TRBV27|14
CASSLGGGDQPQHF
>TRBV27|17
CASSRGIRQWSSYEQYF
>TRBV2|16
CAISRDGTISNQPQHF
>TRBV7-2|14
CASGRLAGHYEQYF
>TRBV7-2|15
CASSPSWGANTEAFF
>TRBV10-3|15
CAISESSGQQETQYF
>TRBV5-1|14
CASSLTGFPGELFF
>TRBV2|12
CASRDPDYEQYF
>TRBV29-1|13
CSVEGTDTDTQYF
>TRBV5-1|16
CASSGGTGNGAYEQYF
>TRBV11-1|14
CASSYRANTGELFF